This TCR beta chain was identified in a study of PD-L1 blockade in urothelial cancer. Study background: Blood analysis was done at 3 weeks (second dose) and 6 weeks after treatment began. Peripheral blood specimens exhibited a median yield of approximately 140,000 T cells.

In each PCR, synthetic TCR analog templates were spiked in. The data were produced by immunoSEQ multiplex PCR, yet TCRdb's version contains in-frame clones alone and is incomplete. Of about 41,000 clones in the sample, approximately 84% were seen once. As to time point: peripheral blood 6 weeks after treatment start. Each patient's cancer was a locally advanced or metastatic urothelial carcinoma. The germline V gene encodes CDR1 GTSNPN and CDR2 SVGIG (reference sequence). The CDR3 loop spans 12 amino acids. With 2 bases clipped from V and 5 bases from J, the junction kept 0 bases outside the gene matches.

The TCR comes from a man between 65 and 85 years old with urothelial cancer. This chain links TRBV30 with TRBJ2-4; 7 bases fit TRBD2. Material: PBMCs, obtained around atezolizumab (anti-PD-L1) treatment. CDR3 residues: CAWSLAENIQYF. The CDR3 bases are TGTGCCTGGAGTCTAGCGGAAAACATTCAGTACTTC.